One and the same sample provided the 9 T cell receptor beta chains below, sequenced in a study of shared clonotypes between healthy human individuals. Repertoires were generated with immunoSEQ multiplex PCR, while TCRdb's copy carries only in-frame clones and drops some. Here the sample spans more than 1,200,000 clones, approximately 98.5% being singletons. Sequenced input: naive CD4+ T cells sorted from blood. Subset denoted: CD45RA+ positively selected. These receptors all stem from a man younger than 40 in good health.

The chain is built from TRBV9 and TRBJ1-2; no reliable D call. This CDR3 is 17 amino acids long. Germline V CDR1 and CDR2: SGDLS, YYNGEE. The V gene lost 3 bases and the J gene lost 0 bases, with 18 bases spanning the gap. CDR3 amino acids: CASSEDFRVSPNYGYTF. The CDR3 DNA is TGTGCCAGCAGCGAGGACTTTCGAGTTAGTCCTAACTATGGCTACACCTTC.

This clone was detected only once. The chain carries TRBV19 and TRBJ2-7, with 8 bases that match TRBD1. CDR3 length equals 14 residues. V was clipped by 5 bases and J by 3 bases; unmatched bases: 6. In germline, CDR1 is LNHDA, CDR2 SQIVND (reference sequence). The CDR3 is CASSPWTGHYEQYF. Written as DNA, the CDR3 is TGTGCCAGTAGTCCTTGGACAGGGCACTACGAGCAGTACTTC.

J is TRBJ1-2 and V is TRBV28; D not certain. The CDR3 contains 11 residues. From germline, CDR1 is MDHEN and CDR2 SYDVKM. Trimming stripped 10 bases from V and 8 bases from J, with 14 bases between. As DNA, the CDR3 is TGTGCCACCCTTAAACCGGGGGGCTACACCTTC. It is translated as CATLKPGGYTF.

This clone has a single count. The chain carries TRBV30 and TRBJ2-2; D is tentatively TRBD1 or TRBD2 (7 bases each). This CDR3 spans 15 amino acids. Trimming took off 3 bases at V and 6 bases at J, with 17 bases between the two ends. Germline lookup yields CDR1 GTSNPN and CDR2 SVGIG (reference sequence). CDR3 nucleotides: TGTGCCTGGAGCCCAGGGGGGGCCGTGCCCGGGGAGCTGTTTTTT. This encodes CAWSPGGAVPGELFF. The whole variable domain, filled in from reference TRBV30 and TRBJ2-2, reads SQTIHQWPATLVQPVGSPLSLECTVEGTSNPNLYWYRQAAGRGLQLLFYSVGIGQISSEVPQNLSASRPQDRQFILSSKKLLLSDSGFYLCAWSPGGAVPGELFFGEGSRLTVL.

This rearrangement joins TRBV29-1 to TRBJ2-3; a possible D gene is TRBD1 (5 bases). This CDR3 spans 13 amino acids. Germline lookup yields CDR1 SQVTM and CDR2 ANQGSEA. V lost 3 bases, J lost 3 bases, and 10 bases lay in between. CDR3 sequence: CSVETVGTDTQYF. The CDR3, as DNA: TGCAGCGTTGAGACAGTGGGAACAGATACGCAGTATTTT.

The chain recombines TRBV11-2 with TRBJ2-7, with 10 bases fitting TRBD2. V shed 5 bases, J shed 4 bases, and the junction held 8 bases outside the gene matches. CDR3 length: 15 amino acids. Germline V gene sequence: CDR1 SGHAT, CDR2 FQNNGV. As DNA, the CDR3 is TGTGCCAGCAGCCCAGACCTAGCGGGAGCGTACGAGCAGTACTTC. Protein: CASSPDLAGAYEQYF.

The chain joins TRBV27 to TRBJ2-1; the match to TRBD2 covers 11 bases. Germline CDR1 MNHEY, CDR2 SMNVEV (reference sequence). The CDR3 is made up of 18 amino acids. V gave up 5 bases and J gave up 0 bases; unmatched junction bases: 9. The CDR3 bases are TGTGCCAGCAGTCACGGTTCTAGCGGGAGGCGCTCCTACAATGAGCAGTTCTTC. It encodes CASSHGSSGRRSYNEQFF.

The CDR3 DNA is TGTGCCAGCAGTGAAGCAGGGGTCTCCACAGATACGCAGTATTTT. Its protein is CASSEAGVSTDTQYF. The J gene is TRBJ2-3, the V gene TRBV6-1, with D maybe TRBD1 (5 bases). Trimming pared 0 bases from V and 2 bases from J, leaving 9 bases between. The V gene's germline CDR1 is MNHNS and CDR2 SASEGT. The CDR3 length is 15 residues.

Points on this clone: This same CDR3 is encoded by further DNA sequences in the sample. This chain uses TRBV15 with TRBJ2-1; 7 nucleotides line up with TRBD2. Germline values: CDR1 LNHNV, CDR2 YYDKDF (reference sequence). CDR3 length: 15 amino acids. V trimming: 0 bases; J trimming: 7 bases; junction bases outside the gene matches: 6. The DNA for the CDR3 is TGTGCCACCAGCAGAGAGGCGGGAGTAGGAAATGAGCAGTTCTTC. Protein product: CATSREAGVGNEQFF.